Listed below are T cell receptor beta chains from one sample, sequenced in a study of tumor and adjacent non-tumor tissue in lung cancer. TCRdb passed the multiplex PCR reads through MiXCR, listing each CDR3 protein once. The data show 75,000 to 95,000 distinct CDR3 sequences, 67% seen once. Sequenced input: lung tumor tissue. These receptors all come from a man aged 60-69 years with non-small cell lung cancer. The CDR3 runs from the conserved cysteine through the conserved F or W. A D gene is named only where the DNA matches it firmly. Size is stated for part of the rows, as once, few or many counts, or as a class when the clone is expanded.

V	J	D	size	CDR3	DNA
TRBV20-1	TRBJ2-3	.	many	CSAYSAEHPTDTQYF	TGCAGTGCCTACTCCGCGGAACACCCCACAGATACGCAGTATTTT
TRBV5-1	TRBJ1-1	TRBD1	.	CASNIQGAGTEAFF	TGCGCCAGCAACATACAGGGGGCGGGTACTGAAGCTTTCTTT
TRBV6-1	TRBJ1-5	.	many	CASSEGQNQPQHF	TGTGCCAGCAGTGAAGGACAAAATCAGCCCCAGCATTTT
TRBV6-1	TRBJ1-3	.	many	CASSVADFSGNTIYF	TGTGCCAGCAGTGTAGCGGACTTCTCTGGAAACACCATATATTTT
TRBV29-1	TRBJ2-1	.	.	CCVGLVAENEQFF	TGCTGCGTTGGGTTGGTAGCGGAGAATGAGCAGTTCTTC
TRBV12-3/TRBV12-4	TRBJ2-1	.	.	CASSLESANEQLF	TGTGCCAGCAGTTTAGAGTCAGCAAATGAGCAGTTATTC
TRBV11-2	TRBJ2-5	TRBD2	.	CASSPRASGSRETQYF	TGTGCCAGCAGCCCTCGGGCTAGCGGGAGTCGAGAGACCCAGTACTTC
TRBV30	TRBJ2-5	.	.	CAWRTETQYF	TGTGCCTGGAGGACGGAGACCCAGTACTTC
TRBV11-3	TRBJ2-2	TRBD2	.	CASGLKGRAWELFF	TGTGCCAGCGGTTTAAAAGGGAGGGCCTGGGAGCTGTTTTTT
TRBV5-4	TRBJ2-3	TRBD1	.	CASSLGQGTDTQCF	TGTGCCAGCAGCTTGGGACAGGGCACAGATACGCAGTGTTTT
TRBV20-1	TRBJ1-3	TRBD1	.	CSARGQLGSTIYF	TGCAGTGCTAGGGGACAGTTGGGAAGCACCATATATTTT
TRBV6-1	TRBJ2-7	TRBD2	many	CASSRIALAGASTYEQYF	TGTGCCAGCAGCCGAATAGCACTAGCGGGGGCCTCGACCTACGAGCAGTACTTC
TRBV20-1	TRBJ1-3	.	.	CSANVGISVNTIYF	TGCAGTGCTAACGTCGGAATCTCTGTAAACACCATATATTTT
TRBV7-8	TRBJ2-7	TRBD2	.	CSSSLATSGLYGQYF	TGTTCCAGCAGCTTAGCGACTAGCGGTCTCTACGGGCAGTACTTC
TRBV4-2	TRBJ1-2	TRBD1	once	CASSQFTGGNYGYTF	TGTGCCAGCAGCCAGTTTACAGGGGGAAACTATGGCTACACCTTC
TRBV4-1	TRBJ2-1	TRBD2	many	CASSQDASSFAISGRRNEQFF	TGCGCCAGCAGCCAAGACGCGTCGAGTTTTGCGATTAGCGGGAGACGCAATGAGCAGTTCTTC
TRBV7-9	TRBJ1-5	.	.	CASSFSGSVQPQHF	TGTGCCAGCAGCTTTTCTGGCAGTGTACAGCCTCAGCATTTT
TRBV29-1	TRBJ2-1	.	many	CSVAFRQVGNEQFF	TGCAGCGTCGCTTTTAGACAGGTTGGCAATGAGCAGTTCTTC
TRBV11-3	TRBJ2-7	.	.	CAIRRASESFYEQYF	TGTGCCATTAGGAGGGCTAGCGAGAGCTTCTACGAGCAGTACTTC
TRBV19	TRBJ2-5	.	.	CASSIRGPQETQYF	TGTGCCAGTAGTATCCGGGGCCCCCAAGAGACCCAGTACTTC
TRBV4-1	TRBJ1-2	.	.	CATSQGAGANYGYTF	TGCGCCACCAGCCAAGGGGCAGGGGCTAACTATGGCTACACCTTC
TRBV5-1	TRBJ2-7	.	.	CASSQEGQWIYEQYF	TGCGCCAGCAGCCAGGAGGGACAGTGGATTTACGAGCAGTACTTC
TRBV6-1	TRBJ1-5	TRBD1	.	CANMGDRGYGQPQHF	TGTGCCAACATGGGGGACAGGGGGTATGGTCAGCCCCAGCATTTT
TRBV11-2	TRBJ2-5	TRBD2	.	CASRFGPLRETQYF	TGTGCCAGCAGATTTGGGCCCCTGCGGGAGACCCAGTATTTC
TRBV12-3/TRBV12-4	TRBJ2-7	TRBD2	.	CASSLTSGGVSYEQHF	TGTGCTAGCAGTTTGACTAGCGGAGGGGTCTCCTACGAGCAGCACTTC
TRBV11-2	TRBJ2-5	.	.	CASSFPTGHQEIQYF	TGCGCCAGCAGCTTCCCAACAGGTCACCAAGAGATCCAGTACTTC
TRBV11-2	TRBJ2-5	.	.	CTSSSVETQYF	TGTACCAGCAGCTCAGTGGAGACCCAGTACTTC
TRBV6-5	TRBJ2-7	TRBD2	.	CASSRAGGHYGQYF	TGTGCCAGCAGCCGTGCGGGGGGGCACTACGGGCAGTACTTC
TRBV20-1	TRBJ2-1	.	.	CSARVTRGPYHEHFF	TGCAGTGCTAGAGTAACGCGGGGACCCTACCATGAGCACTTCTTC
TRBV6-1	TRBJ2-3	TRBD2	.	CASGLAGGADTQYF	TGTGCCAGCGGACTAGCGGGAGGTGCAGATACGCAGTATTTT
TRBV6-6	TRBJ1-5	.	.	CASSYSSGNQPQHF	TGTGCCAGCAGTTACTCCTCAGGCAATCAGCCCCAGCATTTT
TRBV14	TRBJ1-1	.	.	CASESTADGGNTEASF	TGTGCCAGCGAATCAACAGCCGACGGGGGGAACACTGAAGCCTCCTTT
TRBV12-3/TRBV12-4	TRBJ1-2	TRBD1	many	CASRPSGTANYGYTF	TGTGCCAGCAGACCCTCCGGGACAGCTAACTATGGCTACACCTTC
TRBV30	TRBJ2-1	.	.	CAWARTRVNEHFF	TGTGCCTGGGCTAGGACGAGGGTCAATGAGCATTTCTTC
TRBV28	TRBJ2-6	TRBD1	many	CATQTGANSGANVLTF	TGTGCCACCCAGACAGGGGCCAATTCTGGGGCCAACGTCCTGACTTTC
TRBV11-3	TRBJ2-5	.	.	CTSSLGGGKQKTQYF	TGTACCAGCAGCTTAGGGGGGGGGAAACAAAAGACCCAGTACTTC
TRBV20-1	TRBJ2-3	.	many	CSVGHLANTDTQYF	TGCAGTGTGGGTCATCTAGCAAACACAGATACGCAGTATTTT
TRBV6-5	TRBJ1-6	.	.	CASSYSGGTVNSPLHF	TGTGCAAGCAGTTACTCGGGGGGGACCGTCAATTCACCCCTCCACTTC
TRBV5-4	TRBJ1-2	TRBD1	many	CASSPEQQGGLGGYTF	TGTGCCAGCAGCCCGGAGCAGCAGGGGGGTTTGGGTGGCTACACCTTC
TRBV20-1	TRBJ1-2	.	.	CSARDSGTRGYTF	TGCAGTGCTAGAGATTCGGGGACAAGAGGCTACACCTTC
TRBV11-2	TRBJ2-5	.	.	CASSSTWIFETQYF	TGTGCCAGCAGTTCGACATGGATTTTCGAGACCCAGTACTTC
TRBV11-3	TRBJ1-1	.	few	CASSGTNTEAFF	TGTGCCAGCAGCGGGACGAACACTGAAGCTTTCTTT
TRBV7-9	TRBJ1-2	TRBD1	many	CASSLISRGHYGYTF	TGTGCCAGCAGCTTAATTTCAAGGGGGCACTATGGCTACACCTTC
TRBV10-2	TRBJ2-5	.	.	CARSESFLGKETQYF	TGCGCCAGGAGCGAGTCGTTTTTAGGGAAAGAGACCCAATACTTC
TRBV12-3/TRBV12-4	TRBJ2-6	.	.	CASSWDSGANVLTF	TGTGCCAGCAGTTGGGACTCTGGGGCCAACGTCCTGACTTTC
TRBV11-3	TRBJ2-3	TRBD1	few	CASSINDRGGTDTQYF	TGTGCCAGCAGCATAAACGACAGGGGAGGCACAGATACGCAGTATTTT
TRBV20-1	TRBJ2-1	TRBD2	.	CSANSPGLAGDEQFF	TGCAGTGCTAACTCGCCGGGACTAGCGGGAGATGAGCAGTTCTTC
TRBV6-5	TRBJ2-6	.	.	CVSSYCRASGANVLTF	TGTGTCAGCAGTTACTGCAGGGCCTCTGGGGCCAACGTCCTGACTTTC
TRBV4-1	TRBJ1-5	.	many	CASSQDAGSNQPQHF	TGCGCCAGCAGCCAAGACGCTGGGAGCAATCAGCCCCAGCATTTT
TRBV20-1	TRBJ1-1	.	many	CSAKTGTTNTEAFF	TGCAGTGCAAAGACCGGGACAACGAACACTGAAGCTTTCTTT
TRBV6-6	TRBJ1-4	.	.	CDSSYPGQNEKLFF	TGTGACAGCAGTTACCCTGGACAAAATGAAAAACTGTTTTTT
TRBV13	TRBJ2-3	TRBD2	.	CASSLKAGVDTQYF	TGTGCCAGCAGCCTAAAAGCGGGAGTAGATACGCAGTATTTT
TRBV6-6	TRBJ2-3	.	.	CASSTGMPDTQYF	TGTGCCAGCAGTACCGGGATGCCGGATACGCAATATTTT
TRBV11-3	TRBJ2-7	.	.	CASRRAVGSSCEQYF	TGTGCCAGTAGGAGGGCTGTCGGGAGCTCCTGCGAGCAGTACTTC
TRBV6-5	TRBJ2-7	TRBD2	many	CASKKRESSYEQYF	TGTGCCAGCAAAAAGCGGGAGAGCTCCTACGAGCAGTACTTC
TRBV5-4	TRBJ2-1	TRBD1	many	CASSLGAGQVRYNEQFF	TGTGCCAGCAGCTTGGGCGCCGGACAGGTGCGGTACAATGAGCAGTTCTTC
TRBV11-2	TRBJ2-1	TRBD1	many	CASRGTVTEQFF	TGTGCCAGCAGAGGGACAGTAACTGAGCAGTTCTTC
TRBV13	TRBJ2-7	.	.	CASSLSAIAYDQYF	TGTGCCAGCAGCTTAAGCGCAATTGCCTACGATCAGTACTTC
TRBV2	TRBJ1-5	.	.	CVSSAAPIPPYTRTVNQAQHF	TGTGTCAGCAGTGCGGCCCCTATCCCTCCCTATACTAGGACAGTCAATCAGGCCCAGCATTTT
TRBV6-1	TRBJ2-3	.	many	CASIEGIGYTDTQYF	TGTGCCAGCATCGAAGGCATAGGGTACACAGATACGCAGTATTTT